The 18 T cell receptor beta chains below all came from one sample that was sequenced in a study of vaccination and CD4 T cells after COVID-19. TCRdb ran MiXCR on the PCR reads and lists one entry per CDR3 protein. The data show 15,000 to 20,000 distinct CDR3 sequences, with just over 60% seen just once and roughly 1.1% held by the top ten. Specimen: CD4+ T cells from blood, collected after SARS-CoV-2 vaccination. These TCRs come from a human donor who had recovered from COVID-19.

The chain uses TRBV7-6 and TRBJ1-5; D is undetermined. This CDR3 has 13 amino acids. The germline V gene has CDR1 SGHVS and CDR2 FNYEAQ. V lost 3 bases and J lost 3, with 6 bases in between. The CDR3, as DNA: TGTGCCAGCAGCTTGGGAGTCAATCAGCCCCAGCATTTT. It translates to CASSLGVNQPQHF.

The V gene is TRBV28, the J gene TRBJ2-5, with D hard to call. Trimming removed 3 bases at V and 0 bases at J, with 5 bases between. The germline V gene encodes CDR1 MDHEN and CDR2 SYDVKM. CDR3 size: 13 residues. Written as DNA, the CDR3 is TGTGCCAGCAGTTTGGAGCACCAAGAGACCCAGTACTTC. Its translation: CASSLEHQETQYF.

The J gene is TRBJ2-7, the V gene TRBV7-3; D perhaps matches TRBD1 (5 bases). The CDR3 length is 8 residues. With 8 bases removed from V and 11 bases from J, the gap between germline ends came to 7 bases. CDR1 and CDR2 from the germline V gene are SGHTA and FQGTGA. The CDR3 DNA follows: TGTGCCAGCGCACAGGAGTACTTC. Protein: CASAQEYF. The complete variable domain, with remaining parts taken from reference TRBV7-3 and TRBJ2-7, reads GAGVSQTPSNKVTEKGKYVELRCDPISGHTALYWYRQSLGQGPEFLIYFQGTGAADDSGLPNDRFFAVRPEGSVSTLKIQRTERGDSAVYLCASAQEYFGPGTRLTVT.

The table lists this clonotype with a count of one. The chain has TRBV2 and TRBJ2-7, with D possibly matching TRBD2 (6 bases). There are 14 residues in the CDR3. V shed 6 bases and J shed 0 bases, with 12 bases lying between them. Per germline, CDR1 SNHLY and CDR2 FYNNEI. In nucleotides, the CDR3 is TGTGCCAGCAGGTACGGGAGTATCTCCTACGAGCAGTACTTC. Amino acid sequence: CASRYGSISYEQYF.

The CDR3, as DNA: TGTGCCAGCAGTGAACTAGCGGGGAGCTCCTACAATGAGCAGTTCTTC. It yields the protein CASSELAGSSYNEQFF. The gene calls are TRBV6-1 and TRBJ2-1; 9 bases are shared with TRBD2. This CDR3 comprises 16 residues. Germline V gene lookup returns CDR1 MNHNS and CDR2 SASEGT. V lost 2 bases, J lost 0 bases, and 2 bases stayed unmatched.

A single count supports this clonotype. V is TRBV6-2 or TRBV6-3 and J is TRBJ2-1; D not resolved. V was shortened by 6 bases and J by 10 bases, with 13 bases between the two germline ends. This CDR3 comprises 12 residues. Germline CDR1 and CDR2: MNHEY and SVGEGT. CDR3 DNA: TGTGCCAGCAGCCAAGGAGCTGGGGAGCAGTTCTTC. Translating gives CASSQGAGEQFF.

The DNA for the CDR3 is TGTGCCAGCAGCTTAGGATCGGGGGGGCAGATTGGAGAGACCCAGTACTTC. It translates to CASSLGSGGQIGETQYF. The chain combines TRBV11-2 with TRBJ2-5; TRBD2 aligns across 8 bases. CDR1 and CDR2 from the germline V gene are SGHAT and FQNNGV. This CDR3 has 17 residues. Trimming cost V 1 base and J 4 bases; bases outside gene matches: 11.

The chain employs TRBV6-1 and TRBJ2-7, with TRBD2 matching over 7 bases. Unmatched junction bases numbered 8, after V lost 6 bases and J lost 0 bases. Germline lookup yields CDR1 MNHNS and CDR2 SASEGT. The CDR3 extends over 15 amino acids. This CDR3 reads CASSIAGGSSYEQYF. CDR3 DNA: TGTGCCAGCAGCATAGCGGGCGGAAGCTCCTACGAGCAGTACTTC.

A remark on this clonotype: One end of the junction varies from germline; a read error may be responsible. The rearrangement links TRBV7-3 to TRBJ2-2; 7 positions agree with TRBD1. Per the germline V gene, CDR1 is SGHTA and CDR2 is FQGTGA. The length of the CDR3 is 14 residues. CDR3 in DNA: TGTGCCGGCAGCTTACAGGGGTCCACCGGGGAGCTGTTTTTT. It translates to CAGSLQGSTGELFF.

The gene calls are TRBV24-1 and TRBJ1-2; weak D call: TRBD1 (6 bases). This CDR3 is built from 14 residues. Looked up from germline, CDR1 is KGHDR and CDR2 is SFDVKD. Trimming took off 5 bases at V and 7 bases at J, with 16 bases between the two ends. CDR3 in amino acids: CATSVSGGAGGYTF. The CDR3, as DNA: TGTGCCACCAGTGTTTCGGGGGGCGCCGGTGGCTACACCTTC.

This clonotype has more than one count but fewer than ten. The chain uses TRBV7-2 and TRBJ1-5; unclear D gene. The CDR3 length is 14 residues. V dropped 2 bases and J dropped 2 bases, with 7 bases sitting between them. Germline V lookup: CDR1 SGHTA, CDR2 FQGNSA. The CDR3 is CASSLSLGNQPQHF. The CDR3 DNA sequence: TGTGCCAGCAGCTTAAGCCTGGGCAATCAGCCCCAGCATTTT. Drawing the rest from reference TRBV7-2 and TRBJ1-5, the complete variable domain is GAGVSQSPSNKVTEKGKDVELRCDPISGHTALYWYRQSLGQGLEFLIYFQGNSAPDKSGLPSDRFSAERTGGSVSTLTIQRTQQEDSAVYLCASSLSLGNQPQHFGDGTRLSIL.

The chain joins TRBV20-1 to TRBJ2-3, with D unresolved. Trimming pared 3 bases from V and 6 bases from J, leaving 10 bases between. The CDR3 extends over 12 amino acids. The germline V gene encodes CDR1 DFQATT and CDR2 SNEGSKA (reference sequence). CDR3 nucleotides: TGCAGTGCTAGTGCCTTATTGGATACGCAGTATTTT. Translating gives CSASALLDTQYF.

The chain is built from TRBV7-9 and TRBJ2-7; 7 bases fit TRBD2. CDR1 SEHNR and CDR2 FQNEAQ come from the germline V gene (reference sequence). With V trimmed by 5 bases and J by 0 bases, 13 bases remained unmatched. CDR3 length: 17 residues. The CDR3: CASSPRGGMAISYEQYF. The CDR3 coding sequence is TGTGCCAGCAGCCCCCGCGGGGGTATGGCAATCTCCTACGAGCAGTACTTC.

This clonotype was observed a few times. The gene calls are TRBV7-2 and TRBJ1-2, with a weak D call TRBD1 (5 bases). The ends were cut back, 5 bases at V and 4 bases at J, with 11 bases in the middle. Germline assignment: CDR1 SGHTA and CDR2 FQGNSA. The CDR3 extends over 13 amino acids. The CDR3 reads CASSPPGGYGYTF. CDR3 in DNA: TGTGCCAGCAGCCCGCCGGGGGGCTATGGCTACACCTTC.

The V call is TRBV6-1, the J call TRBJ1-6; D is perhaps TRBD1 (5 bases). Germline lookup yields CDR1 MNHNS and CDR2 SASEGT. The CDR3 has 13 amino acids. The V end lost 8 bases, the J end lost 6 bases, and 11 bases lay between the germline ends. The CDR3 coding sequence is TGTGCCAGCCAAGTAGGGACTAATTCACCCCTCCACTTT. It yields the protein CASQVGTNSPLHF.

The CDR3 is CATSRDQAGSFQETQYF. As DNA, the CDR3 is TGTGCCACCAGCAGAGATCAAGCGGGATCGTTCCAAGAGACCCAGTACTTC. The chain carries TRBV15 and TRBJ2-5, with 7 bases that match TRBD2. Losses at the gene ends were 0 bases for V and 1 base for J; bases not matched to a gene: 8. The CDR3 spans 17 residues. The germline gives CDR1 LNHNV, CDR2 YYDKDF (reference sequence).

This clonotype was picked up a small number of times. The chain is built from TRBV20-1 and TRBJ1-2; the D is unclear. V lost 3 bases and J 1 base, leaving 15 bases between the germline ends. This CDR3 is 15 amino acids long. Germline V gene sequence: CDR1 DFQATT, CDR2 SNEGSKA (reference sequence). As DNA, the CDR3 is TGCAGTGCTAGTTCCTCCGTGGGTGGTAACTATGGCTACACCTTC. Residues: CSASSSVGGNYGYTF.

This clonotype has a handful of counts. This chain connects TRBV30 to TRBJ1-2, with D possibly being TRBD1 (5 bases). Deletions cut 2 bases from V and 4 bases from J, with 14 bases between. This CDR3 comprises 14 residues. Germline V CDR1 and CDR2: GTSNPN, SVGIG (reference sequence). CDR3 loop: CAWSIGTATYGYTF. CDR3 DNA: TGTGCCTGGAGTATAGGGACCGCTACCTATGGCTACACCTTC. Complete variable domain (other parts from reference TRBV30 and TRBJ1-2): SQTIHQWPATLVQPVGSPLSLECTVEGTSNPNLYWYRQAAGRGLQLLFYSVGIGQISSEVPQNLSASRPQDRQFILSSKKLLLSDSGFYLCAWSIGTATYGYTFGSGTRLTVV.